This is a list of T cell receptor beta chains from one sample in a study of early T cells in non-severe SARS-CoV-2 infection. TCRdb reanalysed the 5' RACE reads using MiXCR and keeps one entry per CDR3 protein. The repertoire holds around 49,000 distinct CDR3 sequences, with less than 4.5% as singletons. The specimen sequenced was whole blood. The origin of the receptors is an adult who was a healthcare worker with PCR-confirmed SARS-CoV-2 infection or an uninfected control (not recorded which). Each CDR3 is given with its conserved first and last residue. D genes are given only for firm matches. Expanded clones get a size class; other rows say once, few or many, or leave the size out.

clone_size d_call j_call v_call cdr3_nt cdr3_aa
many - TRBJ2-7 TRBV5-4 TGTGCCAGCAGCTTGGACAGTCGGGCCTACGAGCAGTACTTC CASSLDSRAYEQYF
- TRBD2 TRBJ2-1 TRBV27 TGTGCCAGCAGTCTAGCGGGGGGATCTTACAATGAGCAGTTCTTC CASSLAGGSYNEQFF
many TRBD1 TRBJ2-7 TRBV19 TGTGCCAGTAGTATGGAAAGGGGGCCTAGCTCCGAGCAGTACTTC CASSMERGPSSEQYF
- - TRBJ1-1 TRBV7-2 TGTGCCAGCAGCTTTTCACAGGGAATTGAAGCTTTCTTT CASSFSQGIEAFF
- TRBD1 TRBJ2-1 TRBV11-2 TGTGCCAGCAGCTCTCGGGGACAGACCTACAATGAGCAGTTCTTC CASSSRGQTYNEQFF
few TRBD2 TRBJ2-7 TRBV10-3 TGTGCCATCAGGGACGGGGGGAACGAGCAGTACTTC CAIRDGGNEQYF
many TRBD2 TRBJ2-7 TRBV20-1 TGCAGTGCTAGAAGACTAGCGGGCTACGAGCAGTACTTC CSARRLAGYEQYF
many TRBD1 TRBJ2-3 TRBV29-1 TGCAGCGCAACAGGGGTAGTGGCAGATACGCAGTATTTT CSATGVVADTQYF
- - TRBJ1-1 TRBV4-2 TGTGCCAGCAGCCCGGGAGGGGGAAACACTGAAGCTTTCTTT CASSPGGGNTEAFF
many - TRBJ1-1 TRBV20-1 TGCAGTGCGAGTACAGGAAGAGCTTTCTTT CSASTGRAFF
many - TRBJ2-3 TRBV20-1 TGCAGTGCTAGAGATGCCGCGGGCGCCGCAGATACGCAGTATTTT CSARDAAGAADTQYF
- - TRBJ1-1 TRBV3-1 TGTGCCAGCAGCCAAACAGAGGACACTGAAGCTCTCTTT CASSQTEDTEALF
many - TRBJ1-4 TRBV12-3/TRBV12-4 TGTGCCAGCAAAAGCTGGGGGAGGGCAACTAATGAAAAACTGTTTTTT CASKSWGRATNEKLFF
many - TRBJ2-7 TRBV21-1 TGTGCCAGCAGCTGTAACCCTAGCGGGGCATACTACGAGCAGTACTTC CASSCNPSGAYYEQYF
many TRBD1 TRBJ2-2 TRBV3-1 TGTGCCGCCAGACAGGGCTTGGGCACCGGGGAGCTGTTTTTT CAARQGLGTGELFF
many - TRBJ1-1 TRBV5-5 TGTGCCAGCAGCTTGGACGCGGGGGCCCAGAACACTGAAGCTTTCTTT CASSLDAGAQNTEAFF
many - TRBJ2-1 TRBV11-2 TGTGCCAGCAGCTTAGGTACGCAGTTCTTC CASSLGTQFF
- - TRBJ2-5 TRBV7-2 TGTGCCAGCAGCTTATATGTGGGAGAGACCCAGTACTTC CASSLYVGETQYF
many - TRBJ2-1 TRBV9 TGTGCCAGCAGCCAAAACGATGAGCAGTTCTTC CASSQNDEQFF
- TRBD1 TRBJ1-2 TRBV13 TGTGCCAGCAGCTTTCAGGGGGACTATGGCTACACCTTC CASSFQGDYGYTF
many TRBD2 TRBJ2-1 TRBV20-1 TGCAGTGCTAGAGCTGCTAGCGGGGGGAACGATGAGCAGTTCTTC CSARAASGGNDEQFF
- TRBD2 TRBJ2-7 TRBV7-2 TGTGCCAGCAGCCCCGGCCTAGCGGTACTAGGCGAGCAGTACTTC CASSPGLAVLGEQYF
many TRBD2 TRBJ2-5 TRBV6-2/TRBV6-3 TGTGCCAGCAGGGCAGGTCGGGAGGGCCTTTTGGATCAAGAGACCCAGTACTTC CASRAGREGLLDQETQYF
many TRBD1 TRBJ2-7 TRBV14 TGTGCCAGCAGCCTTCGACAGGGGACGGCCGAGCAGTACTTC CASSLRQGTAEQYF
- - TRBJ2-6 TRBV7-3 TGTGCCAGCAGCTTACAGCCTAGCTCTGGGGCCAACGTCCTGACTTTC CASSLQPSSGANVLTF
many - TRBJ2-3 TRBV7-2 TGTGCCAGCAGCTTAGCGGGGGCCGATACGCAGTATTTT CASSLAGADTQYF
many TRBD1 TRBJ1-2 TRBV30 TGTGCCTGGAACGACAGGGGCGCGATTTGGGGCTACACCTTC CAWNDRGAIWGYTF
many - TRBJ2-3 TRBV14 TGTGCCAGCAGCCAAGACTTTGGGACACCAGTCACAGATACGCAGTATTTT CASSQDFGTPVTDTQYF
many - TRBJ1-1 TRBV6-5 TGTGCCAGCGCCTTAAGATGGCCTCATCCTGAAGCTTTCTTT CASALRWPHPEAFF
many - TRBJ1-1 TRBV7-9 TGTGCCAGCAGCCCCACAAATGGCGCTGAAGCTTTCTTT CASSPTNGAEAFF
many - TRBJ2-7 TRBV29-1 TGCAGCGCCGCCACGGATACCTACGAGCAGTACTTC CSAATDTYEQYF
many TRBD1 TRBJ1-1 TRBV4-2 TGTGCCAGCAGCCAAGATCCGGGGACAGGTACCACTGAAGCTTTCTTT CASSQDPGTGTTEAFF
many TRBD1 TRBJ2-1 TRBV6-2/TRBV6-3 TGTGCCAGCAACCGCCCATATGGGACAGGGGGAACAATGGGGCAGTTCTTC CASNRPYGTGGTMGQFF
many - TRBJ2-3 TRBV5-1 TGCGCCAGCAGCTTGGAATCTAGGAGGGGCACAGATACGCAGTATTTT CASSLESRRGTDTQYF
many TRBD1 TRBJ1-2 TRBV18 TGTGCCAGCTCACTGGACAGGGATAACTATGGCTACACCTTC CASSLDRDNYGYTF
many TRBD2 TRBJ2-1 TRBV20-1 TGCAGTGCTATGAAAGCGGGAAGAAGCACATACGCACACAATGAGCAGTTCTTC CSAMKAGRSTYAHNEQFF
few TRBD2 TRBJ2-1 TRBV12-3/TRBV12-4 TGTGCCAGCACCGCCGGGACTAGCCAGGGTGAGCAGTTCTTC CASTAGTSQGEQFF